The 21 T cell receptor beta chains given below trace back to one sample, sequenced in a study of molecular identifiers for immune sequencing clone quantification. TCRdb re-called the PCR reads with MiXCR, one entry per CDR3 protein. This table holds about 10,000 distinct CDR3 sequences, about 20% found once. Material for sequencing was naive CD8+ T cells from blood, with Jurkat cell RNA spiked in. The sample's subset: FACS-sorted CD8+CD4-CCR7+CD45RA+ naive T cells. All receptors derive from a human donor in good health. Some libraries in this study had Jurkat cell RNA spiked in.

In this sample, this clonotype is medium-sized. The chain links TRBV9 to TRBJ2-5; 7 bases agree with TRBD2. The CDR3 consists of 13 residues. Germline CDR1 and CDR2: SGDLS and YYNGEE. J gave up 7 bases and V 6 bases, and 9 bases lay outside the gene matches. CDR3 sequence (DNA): TGTGCCAGCACCCTGGGGGGGTCGGGGACCCAGTACTTC. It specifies CASTLGGSGTQYF.

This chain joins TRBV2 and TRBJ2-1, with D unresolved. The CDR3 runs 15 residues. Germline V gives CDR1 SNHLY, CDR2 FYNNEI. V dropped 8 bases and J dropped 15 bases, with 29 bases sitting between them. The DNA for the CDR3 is TGTGCCAGCCTTCAAGTTATCAGCTCGGTTGCTGCGCCGTTCTTC. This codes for CASLQVISSVAAPFF.

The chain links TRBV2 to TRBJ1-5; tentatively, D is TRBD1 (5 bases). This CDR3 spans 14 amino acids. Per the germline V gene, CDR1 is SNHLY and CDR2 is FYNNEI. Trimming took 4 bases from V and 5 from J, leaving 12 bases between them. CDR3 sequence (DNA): TGTGCCAGCAGTGGGGGCCGGAGTGATCAGCCCCAGCATTTT. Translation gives CASSGGRSDQPQHF.

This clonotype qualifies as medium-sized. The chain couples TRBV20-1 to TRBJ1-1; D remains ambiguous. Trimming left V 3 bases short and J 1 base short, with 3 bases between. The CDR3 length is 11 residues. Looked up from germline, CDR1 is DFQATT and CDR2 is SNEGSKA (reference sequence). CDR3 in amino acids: CSASENTEAFF. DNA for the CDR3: TGCAGTGCTAGTGAGAACACTGAAGCTTTCTTT.

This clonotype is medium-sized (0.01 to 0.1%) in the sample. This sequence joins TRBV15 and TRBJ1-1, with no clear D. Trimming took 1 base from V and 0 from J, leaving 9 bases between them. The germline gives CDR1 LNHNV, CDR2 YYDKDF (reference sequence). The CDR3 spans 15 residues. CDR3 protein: CATSRVRGMNTEAFF. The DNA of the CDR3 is TGTGCCACCAGCAGAGTTAGAGGGATGAACACTGAAGCTTTCTTT. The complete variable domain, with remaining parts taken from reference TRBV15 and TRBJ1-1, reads DAMVIQNPRYQVTQFGKPVTLSCSQTLNHNVMYWYQQKSSQAPKLLFHYYDKDFNNEADTPDNFQSRRPNTSFCFLDIRSPGLGDTAMYLCATSRVRGMNTEAFFGQGTRLTVV.

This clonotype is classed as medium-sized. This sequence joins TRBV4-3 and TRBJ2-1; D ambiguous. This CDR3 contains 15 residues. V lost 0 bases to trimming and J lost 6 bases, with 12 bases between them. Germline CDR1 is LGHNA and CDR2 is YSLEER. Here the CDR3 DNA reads TGCGCCAGCAGCCAAGAGGTCCTTTTGGGCAATGAGCAGTTCTTC. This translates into CASSQEVLLGNEQFF.

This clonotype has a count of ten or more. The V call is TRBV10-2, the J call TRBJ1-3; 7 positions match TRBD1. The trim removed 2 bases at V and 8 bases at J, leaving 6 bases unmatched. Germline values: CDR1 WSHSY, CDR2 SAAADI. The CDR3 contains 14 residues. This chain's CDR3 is CASSEVTGRDTIYF. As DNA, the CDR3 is TGCGCCAGCAGTGAGGTGACAGGGAGGGACACCATATATTTT.

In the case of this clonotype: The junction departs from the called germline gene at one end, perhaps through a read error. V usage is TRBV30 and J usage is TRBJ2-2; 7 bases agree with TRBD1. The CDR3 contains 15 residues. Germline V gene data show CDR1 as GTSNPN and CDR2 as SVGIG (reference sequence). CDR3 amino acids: CAWTGRGIGTGDLFF. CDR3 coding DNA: TGTGCCTGGACCGGCAGGGGGATAGGGACCGGGGATCTGTTTTTT.

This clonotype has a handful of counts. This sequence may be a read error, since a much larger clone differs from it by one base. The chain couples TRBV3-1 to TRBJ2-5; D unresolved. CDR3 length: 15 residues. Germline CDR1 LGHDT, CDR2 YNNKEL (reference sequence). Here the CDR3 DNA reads TGTGCCGGCAGCCAAGATACAACGATTCAAGAGACCCAGTACTTC. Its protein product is CAGSQDTTIQETQYF.

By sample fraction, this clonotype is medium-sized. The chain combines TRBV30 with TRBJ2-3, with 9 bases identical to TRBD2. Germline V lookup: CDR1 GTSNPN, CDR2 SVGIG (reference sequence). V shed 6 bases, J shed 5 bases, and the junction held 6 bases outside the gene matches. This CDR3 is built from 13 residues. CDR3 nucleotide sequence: TGTGCCTGTTACCTTAGCGGGGGAGATACGCAGTATTTT. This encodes CACYLSGGDTQYF. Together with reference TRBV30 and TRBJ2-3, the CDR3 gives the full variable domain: SQTIHQWPATLVQPVGSPLSLECTVEGTSNPNLYWYRQAAGRGLQLLFYSVGIGQISSEVPQNLSASRPQDRQFILSSKKLLLSDSGFYLCACYLSGGDTQYFGPGTRLTVL.

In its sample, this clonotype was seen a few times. The CDR3 DNA follows: TGTGCCAGTAGGGAGACAGGGTGGGCCACTGAAGCTTTCTTT. Its translation: CASRETGWATEAFF. The chain links TRBV19 to TRBJ1-1; 7 bases fit TRBD1. CDR3 size: 14 residues. Germline CDR1 and CDR2: LNHDA and SQIVND (reference sequence). J lost 4 bases, V lost 6 bases, and 8 bases had no gene match.

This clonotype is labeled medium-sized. CDR3 residues: CASVSSAYEQYF. The CDR3 DNA sequence: TGTGCCAGCGTCTCGTCGGCCTACGAGCAGTACTTC. The chain joins TRBV6-2 or TRBV6-3 to TRBJ2-7; no definite D call. Trimming removed 8 bases from V and 2 bases from J, with 10 bases in between. CDR3 length: 12 amino acids. Germline values: CDR1 MNHEY, CDR2 SVGEGT.

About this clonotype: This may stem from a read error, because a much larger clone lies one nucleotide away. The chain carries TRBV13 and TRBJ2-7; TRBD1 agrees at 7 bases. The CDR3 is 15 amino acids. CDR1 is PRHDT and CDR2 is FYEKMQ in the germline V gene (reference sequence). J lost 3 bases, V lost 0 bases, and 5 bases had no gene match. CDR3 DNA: TGTGCCAGCAGCTTAGGCCGGGACAGACACTACGAGCAGTACTTC. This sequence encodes CASSLGRDRHYEQYF.

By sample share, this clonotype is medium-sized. CDR3 amino acids: CASSGGQGAHQETQYF. The DNA of the CDR3 is TGTGCCAGCAGCGGAGGACAGGGGGCGCATCAGGAGACCCAGTACTTC. The V and J genes are TRBV9 and TRBJ2-5; 11 bases agree with TRBD1. CDR1 is SGDLS, CDR2 YYNGEE, per germline. This CDR3 contains 16 residues. V shed 3 bases and J 5 bases; nucleotides not matched to a gene: 9. Together with reference TRBV9 and TRBJ2-5, the CDR3 gives the full variable domain: DSGVTQTPKHLITATGQRVTLRCSPRSGDLSVYWYQQSLDQGLQFLIQYYNGEERAKGNILERFSAQQFPDLHSELNLSSLELGDSALYFCASSGGQGAHQETQYFGPGTRLLVL.

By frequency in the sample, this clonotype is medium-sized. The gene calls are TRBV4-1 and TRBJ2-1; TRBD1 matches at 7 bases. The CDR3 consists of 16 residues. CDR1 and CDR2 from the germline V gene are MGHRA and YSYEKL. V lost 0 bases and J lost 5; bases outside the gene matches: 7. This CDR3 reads CASSQDRGGGNNEQFF. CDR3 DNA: TGCGCCAGCAGCCAAGATCGAGGGGGCGGAAACAATGAGCAGTTCTTC.

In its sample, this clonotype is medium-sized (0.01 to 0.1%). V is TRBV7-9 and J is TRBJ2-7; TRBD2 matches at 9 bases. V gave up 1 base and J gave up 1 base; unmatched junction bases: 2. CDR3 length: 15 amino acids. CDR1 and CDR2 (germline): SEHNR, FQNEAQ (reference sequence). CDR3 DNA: TGTGCCAGCAGCTTAGTGCTAGCGGGGTCCTACGAGCAGTACTTC. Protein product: CASSLVLAGSYEQYF.

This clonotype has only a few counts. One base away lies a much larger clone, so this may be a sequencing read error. The CDR3 nucleotides read TGTGCCAACTCCAAGGGACAGTGTACCACTGAAGCTTTCTTT. It yields the protein CANSKGQCTTEAFF. This sequence joins TRBV12-3 or TRBV12-4 and TRBJ1-1; 7 bases map to TRBD1. This CDR3 comprises 14 residues. With V trimmed by 10 bases and J by 4 bases, 12 bases remained unmatched.

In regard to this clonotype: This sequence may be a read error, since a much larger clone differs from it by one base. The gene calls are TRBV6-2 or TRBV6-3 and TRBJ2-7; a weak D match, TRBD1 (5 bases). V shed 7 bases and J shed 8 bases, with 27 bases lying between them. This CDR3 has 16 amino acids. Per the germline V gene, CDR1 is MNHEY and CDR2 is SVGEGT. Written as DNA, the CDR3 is TGTGCCAGCAAACCCAAGGTGGCAGGGATCCATCTCAAGCAGTACTTC. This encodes CASKPKVAGIHLKQYF.

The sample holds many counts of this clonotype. Written as DNA, the CDR3 is TGTGCCACCTACTCGGGAGTCACCGGGGAGCTGTTTTTT. Its protein is CATYSGVTGELFF. The rearrangement uses TRBV24-1 and TRBJ2-2, with D maybe TRBD2 (6 bases). The CDR3 runs 13 residues. Trimming took 9 bases from V and 4 from J, leaving 11 bases between them. Germline V gene lookup returns CDR1 KGHDR and CDR2 SFDVKD.

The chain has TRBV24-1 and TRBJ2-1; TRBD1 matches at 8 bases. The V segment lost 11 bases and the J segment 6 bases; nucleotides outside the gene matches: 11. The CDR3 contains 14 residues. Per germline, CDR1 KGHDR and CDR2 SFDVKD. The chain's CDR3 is CAISSGTGGNEQFF. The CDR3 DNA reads TGTGCCATCTCGTCCGGGACAGGCGGCAATGAGCAGTTCTTC.

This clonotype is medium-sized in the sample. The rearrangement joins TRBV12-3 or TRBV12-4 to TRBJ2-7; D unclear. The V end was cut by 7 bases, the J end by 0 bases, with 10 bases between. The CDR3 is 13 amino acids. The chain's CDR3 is CASTKYRSYEQYF. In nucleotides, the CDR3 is TGTGCCAGCACCAAATACCGCTCCTACGAGCAGTACTTC.